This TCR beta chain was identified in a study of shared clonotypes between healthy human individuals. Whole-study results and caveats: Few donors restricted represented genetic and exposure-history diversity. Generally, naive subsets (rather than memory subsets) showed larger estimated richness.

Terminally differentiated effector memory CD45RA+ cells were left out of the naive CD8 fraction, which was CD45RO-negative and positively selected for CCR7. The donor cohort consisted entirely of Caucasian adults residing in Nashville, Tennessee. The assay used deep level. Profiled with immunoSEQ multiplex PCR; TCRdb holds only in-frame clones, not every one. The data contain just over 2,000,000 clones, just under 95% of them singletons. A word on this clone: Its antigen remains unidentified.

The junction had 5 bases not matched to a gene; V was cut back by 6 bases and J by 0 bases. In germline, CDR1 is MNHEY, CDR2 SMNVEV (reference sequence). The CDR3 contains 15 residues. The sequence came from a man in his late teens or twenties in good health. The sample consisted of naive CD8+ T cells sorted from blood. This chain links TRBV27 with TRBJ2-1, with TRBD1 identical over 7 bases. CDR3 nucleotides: TGTGCCAGCAGCTCGGACAGGCGCTCCTACAATGAGCAGTTCTTC. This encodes CASSSDRRSYNEQFF.